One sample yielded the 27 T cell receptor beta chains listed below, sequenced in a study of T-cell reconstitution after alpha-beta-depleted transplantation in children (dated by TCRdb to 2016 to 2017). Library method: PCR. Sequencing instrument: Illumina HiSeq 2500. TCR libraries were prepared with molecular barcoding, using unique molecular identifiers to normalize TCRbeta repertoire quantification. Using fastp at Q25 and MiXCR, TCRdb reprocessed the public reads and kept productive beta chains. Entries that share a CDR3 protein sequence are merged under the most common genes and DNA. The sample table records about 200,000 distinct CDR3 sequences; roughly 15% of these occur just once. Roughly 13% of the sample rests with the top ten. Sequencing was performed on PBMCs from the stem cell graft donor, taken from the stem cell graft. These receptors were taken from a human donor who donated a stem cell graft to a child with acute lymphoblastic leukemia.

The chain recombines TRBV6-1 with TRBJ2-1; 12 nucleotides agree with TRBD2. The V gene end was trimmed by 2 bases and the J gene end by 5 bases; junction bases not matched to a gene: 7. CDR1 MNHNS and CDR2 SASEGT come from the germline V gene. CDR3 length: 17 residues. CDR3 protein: CASSEIFTSGRHNEQFF. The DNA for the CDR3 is TGTGCCAGCAGTGAAATCTTTACTAGCGGGAGGCACAATGAGCAGTTCTTC.

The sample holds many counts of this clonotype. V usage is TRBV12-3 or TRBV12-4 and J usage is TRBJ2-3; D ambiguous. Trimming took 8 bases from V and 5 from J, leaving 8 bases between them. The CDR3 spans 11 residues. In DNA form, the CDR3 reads TGTGCCAGCCAGTTTATAGATACGCAGTATTTT. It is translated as CASQFIDTQYF.

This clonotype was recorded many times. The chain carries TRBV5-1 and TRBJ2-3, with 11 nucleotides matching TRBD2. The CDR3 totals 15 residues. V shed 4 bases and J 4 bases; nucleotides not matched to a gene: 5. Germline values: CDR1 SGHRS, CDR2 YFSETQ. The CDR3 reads CASSMGLAVSDTQYF. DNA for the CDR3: TGCGCCAGCAGCATGGGACTAGCGGTGTCAGATACGCAGTATTTT. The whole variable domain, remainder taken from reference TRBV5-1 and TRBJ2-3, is KAGVTQTPRYLIKTRGQQVTLSCSPISGHRSVSWYQQTPGQGLQFLFEYFSETQRNKGNFPGRFSGRQFSNSRSEMNVSTLELGDSALYLCASSMGLAVSDTQYFGPGTRLTVL.

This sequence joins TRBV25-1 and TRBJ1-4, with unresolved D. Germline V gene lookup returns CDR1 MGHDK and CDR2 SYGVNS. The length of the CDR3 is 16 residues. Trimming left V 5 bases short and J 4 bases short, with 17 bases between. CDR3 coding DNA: TGTGCCAGCAGTTCAAGGGTTCAGGCCGATAATGAAAAACTGTTTTTT. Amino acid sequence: CASSSRVQADNEKLFF.

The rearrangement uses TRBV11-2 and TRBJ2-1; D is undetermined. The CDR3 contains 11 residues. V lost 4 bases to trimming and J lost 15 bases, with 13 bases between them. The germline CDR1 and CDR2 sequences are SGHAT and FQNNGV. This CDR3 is CASSYSTEVFF. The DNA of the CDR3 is TGTGCCAGCAGCTATTCAACTGAGGTGTTCTTC. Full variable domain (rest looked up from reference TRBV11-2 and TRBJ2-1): EAGVAQSPRYKIIEKRQSVAFWCNPISGHATLYWYQQILGQGPKLLIQFQNNGVVDDSQLPKDRFSAERLKGVDSTLKIQPAKLEDSAVYLCASSYSTEVFFGPGTRLTVL.

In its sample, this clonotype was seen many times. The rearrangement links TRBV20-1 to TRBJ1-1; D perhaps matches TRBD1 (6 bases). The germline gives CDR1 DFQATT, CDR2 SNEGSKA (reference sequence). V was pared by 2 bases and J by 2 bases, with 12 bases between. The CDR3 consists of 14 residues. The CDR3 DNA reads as TGCAGTGCTAGATTGGGGGCGGGTAACACTGAAGCTTTCTTT. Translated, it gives CSARLGAGNTEAFF.

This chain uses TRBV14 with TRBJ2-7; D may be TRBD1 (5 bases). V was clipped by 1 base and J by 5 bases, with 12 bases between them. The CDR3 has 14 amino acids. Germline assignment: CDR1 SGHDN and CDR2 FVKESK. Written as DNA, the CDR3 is TGTGCCAGCAGCCAAGTTTCAGGGTGGGACGAGCAGTACTTC. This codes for CASSQVSGWDEQYF.

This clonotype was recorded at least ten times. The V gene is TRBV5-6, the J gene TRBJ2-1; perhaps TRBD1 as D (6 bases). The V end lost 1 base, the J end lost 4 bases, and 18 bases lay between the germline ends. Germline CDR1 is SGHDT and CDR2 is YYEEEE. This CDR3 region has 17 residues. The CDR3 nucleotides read TGTGCCAGCAGCTTGTTTAACGCCGGGACAAATTACAATGAGCAGTTCTTC. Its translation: CASSLFNAGTNYNEQFF.

CDR3 sequence: CATMDSIYGYTF. CDR3 coding DNA: TGTGCCACCATGGACTCAATCTATGGCTACACCTTC. The chain is built from TRBV27 and TRBJ1-2; D gene unclear. The CDR3 spans 12 residues. Germline CDR1 and CDR2: MNHEY and SMNVEV (reference sequence). Trimming took 10 bases from V and 4 from J, leaving 13 bases between them.

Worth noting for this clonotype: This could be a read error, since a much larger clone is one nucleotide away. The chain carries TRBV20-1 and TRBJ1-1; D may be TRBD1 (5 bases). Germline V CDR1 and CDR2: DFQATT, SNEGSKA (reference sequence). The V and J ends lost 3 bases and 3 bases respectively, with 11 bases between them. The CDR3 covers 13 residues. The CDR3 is CSARGRMYTEAFF. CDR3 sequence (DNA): TGCAGTGCTAGGGGACGGATGTACACTGAAGCTTTCTTT.

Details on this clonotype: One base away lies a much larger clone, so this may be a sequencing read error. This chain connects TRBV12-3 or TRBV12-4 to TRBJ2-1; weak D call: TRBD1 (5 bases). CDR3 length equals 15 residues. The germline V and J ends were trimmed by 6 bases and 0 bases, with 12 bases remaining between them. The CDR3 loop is CASSPGHSSYNEQFF. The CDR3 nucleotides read TGTGCCAGCAGCCCTGGACATAGCTCCTACAATGAGCAGTTCTTC.

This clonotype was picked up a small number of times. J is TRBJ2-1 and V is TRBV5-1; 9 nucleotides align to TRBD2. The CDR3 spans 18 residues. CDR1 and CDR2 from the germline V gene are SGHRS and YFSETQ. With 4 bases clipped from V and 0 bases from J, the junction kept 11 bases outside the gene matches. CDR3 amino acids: CASSRLPNSGSSYNEQFF. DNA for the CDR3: TGCGCCAGCAGCCGCTTACCCAATAGCGGGAGCTCCTACAATGAGCAGTTCTTC.

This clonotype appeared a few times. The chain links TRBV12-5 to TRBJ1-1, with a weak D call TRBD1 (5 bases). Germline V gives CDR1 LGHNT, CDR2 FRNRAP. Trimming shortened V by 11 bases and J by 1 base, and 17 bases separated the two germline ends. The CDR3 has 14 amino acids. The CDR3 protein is CAGSAGTENTEAFF. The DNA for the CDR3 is TGTGCTGGGTCTGCCGGGACGGAGAACACTGAAGCTTTCTTT.

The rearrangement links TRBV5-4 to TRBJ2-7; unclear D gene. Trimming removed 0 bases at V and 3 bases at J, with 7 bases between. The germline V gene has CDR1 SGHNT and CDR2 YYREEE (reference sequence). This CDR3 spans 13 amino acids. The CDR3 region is CASSLEAGYEQYF. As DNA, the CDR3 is TGTGCCAGCAGCTTGGAGGCAGGCTACGAGCAGTACTTC.

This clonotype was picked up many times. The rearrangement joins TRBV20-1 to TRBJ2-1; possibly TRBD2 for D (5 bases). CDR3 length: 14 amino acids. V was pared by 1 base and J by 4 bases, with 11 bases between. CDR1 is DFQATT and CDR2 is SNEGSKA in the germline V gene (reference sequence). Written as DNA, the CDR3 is TGCAGTGCTAGAGCCGGGATTGGGTACAATGAGCAGTTCTTC. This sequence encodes CSARAGIGYNEQFF.

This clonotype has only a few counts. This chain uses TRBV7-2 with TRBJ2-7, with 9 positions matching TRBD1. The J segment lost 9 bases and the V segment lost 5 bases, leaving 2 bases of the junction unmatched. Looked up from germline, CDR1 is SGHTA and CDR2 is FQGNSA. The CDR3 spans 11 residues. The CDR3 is CASSPDRGQYF. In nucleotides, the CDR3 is TGTGCCAGCAGCCCGGACAGGGGGCAGTACTTC.

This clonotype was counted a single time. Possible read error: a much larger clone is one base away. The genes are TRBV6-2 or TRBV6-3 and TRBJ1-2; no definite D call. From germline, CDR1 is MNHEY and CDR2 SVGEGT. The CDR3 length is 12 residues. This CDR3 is CASSYPEYGDTF. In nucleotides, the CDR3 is TGTGCCAGCAGTTACCCAGAGTATGGCGACACCTTC.

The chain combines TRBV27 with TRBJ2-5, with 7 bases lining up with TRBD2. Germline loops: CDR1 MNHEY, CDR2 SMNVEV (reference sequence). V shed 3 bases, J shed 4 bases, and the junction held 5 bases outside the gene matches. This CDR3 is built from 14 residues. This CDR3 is CASSFRGGGETQYF. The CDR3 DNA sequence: TGTGCCAGCAGTTTTAGGGGCGGGGGAGAGACCCAGTACTTC.

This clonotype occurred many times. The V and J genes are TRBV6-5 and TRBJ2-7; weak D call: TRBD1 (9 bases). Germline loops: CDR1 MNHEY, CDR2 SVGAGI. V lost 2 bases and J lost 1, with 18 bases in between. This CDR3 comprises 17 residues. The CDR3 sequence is CASSYPSGGTGSYEQYF. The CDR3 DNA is TGTGCCAGCAGTTACCCTTCGGGAGGGACAGGGTCCTACGAGCAGTACTTC.

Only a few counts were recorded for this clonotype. CDR3 residues: CASSLFAQQGELFF. CDR3 sequence (DNA): TGTGCCAGCAGCTTATTCGCGCAACAAGGGGAGCTGTTTTTT. The V and J genes are TRBV7-9 and TRBJ2-2; D is uncertain. The germline V and J ends were trimmed by 2 bases and 8 bases, with 12 bases remaining between them. Germline V gene data show CDR1 as SEHNR and CDR2 as FQNEAQ (reference sequence). The CDR3 runs 14 residues.

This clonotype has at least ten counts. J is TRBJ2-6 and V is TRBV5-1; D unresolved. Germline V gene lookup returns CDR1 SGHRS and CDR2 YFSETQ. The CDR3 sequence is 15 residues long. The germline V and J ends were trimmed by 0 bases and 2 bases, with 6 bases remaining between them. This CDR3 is CASSLGAAGANVLTF. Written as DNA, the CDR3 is TGCGCCAGCAGCTTGGGGGCAGCTGGGGCCAACGTCCTGACTTTC.

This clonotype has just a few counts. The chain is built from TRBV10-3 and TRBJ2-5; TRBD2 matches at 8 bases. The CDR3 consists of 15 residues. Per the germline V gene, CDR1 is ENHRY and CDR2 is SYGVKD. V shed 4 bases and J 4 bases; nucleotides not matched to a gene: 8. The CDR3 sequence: CAISVITGGPETQYF. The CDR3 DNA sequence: TGTGCCATCAGTGTTATAACGGGAGGGCCAGAGACCCAGTACTTC.

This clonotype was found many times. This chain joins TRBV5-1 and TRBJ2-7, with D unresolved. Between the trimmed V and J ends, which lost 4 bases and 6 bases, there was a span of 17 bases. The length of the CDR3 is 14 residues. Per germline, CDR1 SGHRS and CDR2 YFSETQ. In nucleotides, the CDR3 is TGCGCCAGCAGCATCAACGTGTCCCCGGCCGAGCAGTACTTC. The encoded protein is CASSINVSPAEQYF. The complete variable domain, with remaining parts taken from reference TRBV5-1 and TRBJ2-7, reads KAGVTQTPRYLIKTRGQQVTLSCSPISGHRSVSWYQQTPGQGLQFLFEYFSETQRNKGNFPGRFSGRQFSNSRSEMNVSTLELGDSALYLCASSINVSPAEQYFGPGTRLTVT.

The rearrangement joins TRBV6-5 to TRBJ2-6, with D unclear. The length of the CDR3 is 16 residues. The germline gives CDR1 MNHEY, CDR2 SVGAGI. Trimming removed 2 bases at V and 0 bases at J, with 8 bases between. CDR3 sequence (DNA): TGTGCCAGCAGTTACCCTCCTAGCTCTGGGGCCAACGTCCTGACTTTC. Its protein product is CASSYPPSSGANVLTF.

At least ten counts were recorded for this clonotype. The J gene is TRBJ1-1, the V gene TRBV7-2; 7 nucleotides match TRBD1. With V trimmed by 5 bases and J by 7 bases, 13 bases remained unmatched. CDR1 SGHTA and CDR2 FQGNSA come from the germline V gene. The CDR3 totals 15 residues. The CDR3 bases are TGTGCCAGCAGCCGCGTGGGGACAGAAGTTAATGAAGCTTTCTTT. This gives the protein CASSRVGTEVNEAFF.

In nucleotides, the CDR3 is TGTGCCAGCAGCTTACGGGCAGGGGCCGGGGAGCTGTTTTTT. Translated, it gives CASSLRAGAGELFF. The J gene is TRBJ2-2, the V gene TRBV11-3, with D tentatively TRBD1 (6 bases). The CDR3 is 14 residues long. Trimming removed 2 bases at V and 6 bases at J, with 10 bases between. Germline CDR1 SGHNT, CDR2 YENEEA.

The CDR3 DNA sequence: TGTGCCAGCAGGGGACTAGCGGGAGGCAATGAGCAGTTCTTC. Translation gives CASRGLAGGNEQFF. The chain employs TRBV2 and TRBJ2-1, with 15 bases matching TRBD2. The CDR3 loop spans 14 amino acids. Germline V lookup: CDR1 SNHLY, CDR2 FYNNEI. The V and J ends lost 6 bases and 6 bases, in that order; junction bases with no gene match: 0.